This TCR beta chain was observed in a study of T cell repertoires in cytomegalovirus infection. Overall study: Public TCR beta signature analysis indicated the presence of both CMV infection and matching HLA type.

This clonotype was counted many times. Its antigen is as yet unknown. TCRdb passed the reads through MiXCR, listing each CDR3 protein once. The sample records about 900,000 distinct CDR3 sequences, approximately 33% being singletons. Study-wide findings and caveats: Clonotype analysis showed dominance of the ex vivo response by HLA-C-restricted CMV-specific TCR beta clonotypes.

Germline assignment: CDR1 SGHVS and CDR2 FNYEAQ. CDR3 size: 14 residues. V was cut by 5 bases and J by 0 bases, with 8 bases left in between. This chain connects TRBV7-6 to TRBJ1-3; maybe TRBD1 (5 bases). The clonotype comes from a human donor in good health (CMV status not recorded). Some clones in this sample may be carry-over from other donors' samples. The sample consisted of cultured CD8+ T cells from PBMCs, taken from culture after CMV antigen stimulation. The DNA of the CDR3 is TGTGCCAGCAGCCCGGACACCTCTGGAAACACCATATATTTT. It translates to CASSPDTSGNTIYF. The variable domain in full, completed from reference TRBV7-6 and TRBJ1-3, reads GAGVSQSPRYKVTKRGQDVALRCDPISGHVSLYWYRQALGQGPEFLTYFNYEAQQDKSGLPNDRFSAERPEGSISTLTIQRTEQRDSAMYRCASSPDTSGNTIYFGEGSWLTVV.